A selection of T cell receptor beta chains follows, all from one sample in a study of beta chain features in type 1 diabetes. Clones were read by immunoSEQ multiplex PCR, and TCRdb kept only the in-frame ones, dropping some. The table lists over 700,000 clones, 15% to 20% of them singletons, with 0.023% in the top ten. Material for sequencing was naive CD4+ T cells from blood. The receptors come from a woman in her late teens or twenties in good health. Each CDR3 is given with its conserved first and last residue. A D gene is named only where the DNA matches it firmly. Clone sizes are given selectively: once, few, many, or a class where the clone is expanded.

v_gene,d_gene,j_gene,abundance,CDR3aa,CDR3nt
TRBV18,NA,TRBJ1-1,NA,CASSPTWGRNTEAFF,TGTGCCAGCTCACCTACGTGGGGACGAAACACTGAAGCTTTCTTT
TRBV28,NA,TRBJ2-1,NA,CASSPGANNEQFF,TGTGCCAGCAGCCCTGGGGCAAACAATGAGCAGTTCTTC
TRBV9,NA,TRBJ1-3,NA,CASSVELQGHSGNTIYF,TGTGCCAGCAGCGTGGAGTTACAGGGTCACTCTGGAAACACCATATATTTT
TRBV28,NA,TRBJ1-2,NA,CASSSEVYGYTF,TGTGCCAGCAGTTCAGAGGTCTATGGCTACACCTTC
TRBV11-2,NA,TRBJ2-1,few,CASSTPSGPVYNEQFF,TGTGCCAGCAGCACACCCAGCGGTCCCGTATACAATGAGCAGTTCTTC
TRBV18,TRBD1,TRBJ2-7,NA,CASSPPPTGAEQYF,TGTGCCAGCTCACCACCGCCGACAGGGGCCGAGCAGTACTTC
TRBV5-6,TRBD1,TRBJ1-6,NA,CASSQGGRGMPSSPLHF,TGTGCCAGCAGCCAAGGTGGCAGGGGGATGCCTTCCTCACCCCTCCACTTT
TRBV5-4,NA,TRBJ2-3,few,CASSYRGWSSDTQYF,TGTGCCAGCAGCTATAGGGGCTGGTCCTCTGATACGCAGTATTTT
TRBV7-9,NA,TRBJ1-5,few,CASSLGAGVQPQHF,TGTGCCAGCAGCTTAGGGGCAGGAGTTCAGCCCCAGCATTTT
TRBV2,TRBD2,TRBJ2-1,NA,CASSKTSGVNEQFF,TGTGCCAGCAGTAAGACTAGCGGGGTCAATGAGCAGTTCTTC
TRBV19,NA,TRBJ2-1,once,CASSSVEAGYNEQFF,TGTGCCAGTAGTTCGGTAGAGGCCGGTTACAATGAGCAGTTCTTC
TRBV28,NA,TRBJ1-1,few,CASSFTSRVLAEAFF,TGTGCCAGCAGTTTTACGTCGCGAGTGCTCGCTGAAGCTTTCTTT
TRBV5-1,TRBD1,TRBJ1-4,NA,CASSFADREGEKLFF,TGCGCCAGCAGCTTTGCAGACAGGGAGGGTGAAAAACTGTTTTTT
TRBV7-9,NA,TRBJ2-5,few,CASSLAASQGTQYF,TGTGCCAGCAGCTTAGCCGCCAGCCAAGGGACCCAGTACTTC
TRBV7-2,NA,TRBJ2-7,NA,CASSPDLPRAYEQYF,TGTGCCAGCAGCCCTGACCTCCCCAGGGCGTACGAGCAGTACTTC
TRBV10-3,NA,TRBJ1-2,NA,CAISGGYGYTF,TGTGCCATCAGTGGCGGCTATGGCTACACCTTC
TRBV5-4,NA,TRBJ2-2,NA,CASSLRFAANTGELFF,TGTGCCAGCAGCTTGAGGTTTGCGGCGAACACCGGGGAGCTGTTTTTT
TRBV5-1,TRBD2,TRBJ2-2,few,CASSRLAGGSPGELFF,TGCGCCAGCAGCCGATTAGCGGGAGGCTCCCCCGGGGAGCTGTTTTTT
TRBV28,TRBD2,TRBJ2-3,few,CASRISGSTDTQYF,TGTGCCAGCAGAATTAGCGGGAGCACAGATACGCAGTATTTT
TRBV6-5,NA,TRBJ2-5,NA,CASSYSRLAGTQYF,TGTGCCAGCAGTTACTCGAGGCTAGCAGGGACCCAGTACTTC
TRBV6-5,NA,TRBJ1-2,few,CASSYDGNYGYTF,TGTGCCAGCAGTTACGACGGAAACTATGGCTACACCTTC
TRBV28,NA,TRBJ2-7,few,CASSSPGGSYEQYF,TGTGCCAGCAGCAGTCCCGGGGGTTCCTACGAGCAGTACTTC
TRBV7-2,TRBD2,TRBJ2-5,few,CASSPGLAGETQYF,TGTGCCAGCAGCCCCGGACTAGCAGGGGAGACCCAGTACTTC
TRBV7-9,TRBD2,TRBJ2-1,NA,CASSQGTSGYNEQFF,TGTGCCAGCAGCCAGGGGACTAGCGGATACAATGAGCAGTTCTTC
TRBV18,TRBD1,TRBJ1-5,NA,CASSPSGTGVWQPQHF,TGTGCCAGCTCACCTTCCGGGACAGGGGTTTGGCAGCCCCAGCATTTT
TRBV4-3,TRBD2,TRBJ2-5,few,CASSQDWTSGSETQYF,TGCGCCAGCAGCCAAGATTGGACTAGCGGGAGTGAGACCCAGTACTTC
TRBV28,TRBD1,TRBJ1-2,NA,CASSLGTGGVFYGYTF,TGTGCCAGCAGTTTAGGGACAGGGGGCGTTTTCTATGGCTACACCTTC
TRBV11-3,TRBD2,TRBJ2-1,NA,CASSSGLAGGVDEQFF,TGTGCCAGCAGCTCGGGACTAGCGGGAGGTGTAGATGAGCAGTTCTTC
TRBV6-5,NA,TRBJ2-2,NA,CASSYSTGVSTGELFF,TGTGCCAGCAGTTACTCGACGGGGGTTAGCACCGGGGAGCTGTTTTTT
TRBV6-6,TRBD2,TRBJ2-5,few,CASRASGSKETQYF,TGTGCCAGCAGAGCTAGCGGGAGTAAGGAGACCCAGTACTTC
TRBV7-9,TRBD1,TRBJ2-7,few,CASSLALGQGLYEQYF,TGTGCCAGCAGCTTAGCGCTTGGACAGGGATTGTACGAGCAGTACTTC
TRBV11-2,TRBD2,TRBJ2-3,few,CASSLWTRTDTQYF,TGTGCCAGCAGCTTATGGACTAGAACAGATACGCAGTATTTT
TRBV6-5,NA,TRBJ1-4,NA,CASKRTASNEKLFF,TGTGCCAGCAAAAGGACCGCCTCTAATGAAAAACTGTTTTTT
TRBV21-1,NA,TRBJ1-3,many,CASKRLSYGNTIYF,TGTGCCAGCAAGCGGCTAAGTTATGGTAACACCATATATTTT
TRBV4-3,NA,TRBJ2-2,NA,CASSQLRTGAANTGELFF,TGCGCCAGCAGCCAATTGAGGACTGGAGCAGCGAACACCGGGGAGCTGTTTTTT
TRBV9,TRBD1,TRBJ1-3,NA,CASSRGQGVAGNTIYF,TGTGCCAGCAGCAGGGGACAGGGGGTCGCTGGAAACACCATATATTTT
TRBV25-1,TRBD2,TRBJ2-3,few,CASSEVPSGTSTDTQYF,TGTGCCAGCAGTGAGGTCCCTAGCGGAACTAGCACAGATACGCAGTATTTT
TRBV14,TRBD2,TRBJ2-7,few,CASSQLAGGPHEQYF,TGTGCCAGCAGCCAACTAGCGGGAGGGCCACACGAGCAGTACTTC
TRBV28,NA,TRBJ2-6,NA,CASKVDTGSGANVLTF,TGTGCCAGCAAGGTCGACACCGGCTCTGGGGCCAACGTCCTGACTTTC
TRBV28,NA,TRBJ1-5,few,CASSNENQPQHF,TGTGCCAGCAGTAATGAGAATCAGCCCCAGCATTTT
TRBV19,NA,TRBJ1-1,few,CASSKQGFNLALAEAFF,TGTGCCAGTAGCAAACAGGGTTTCAACCTCGCACTCGCTGAAGCTTTCTTT
TRBV5-6,NA,TRBJ2-1,few,CASSPRPGGIPYNEQFF,TGTGCCAGCAGCCCACGGCCCGGCGGGATCCCCTACAATGAGCAGTTCTTC
TRBV19,NA,TRBJ2-5,few,CASSIYPLATQYF,TGTGCCAGTTCTATATACCCTCTCGCGACCCAGTACTTC
TRBV9,NA,TRBJ2-7,few,CASSVAVGSGYEQYF,TGTGCCAGCAGCGTAGCAGTCGGTAGCGGCTACGAGCAGTACTTC
TRBV4-2,NA,TRBJ1-2,NA,CASSQDKGVLGISGYTF,TGTGCCAGCAGCCAAGATAAGGGGGTTTTGGGGATCTCTGGCTACACCTTC
TRBV4-3,NA,TRBJ1-3,NA,CASSQEEGALYF,TGCGCCAGCAGCCAAGAGGAGGGAGCCCTATATTTT
TRBV11-2,TRBD2,TRBJ2-1,NA,CASWSGRAFNEQFF,TGTGCCAGCTGGAGCGGGAGGGCCTTCAATGAGCAGTTCTTC
TRBV6-6,TRBD2,TRBJ2-1,NA,CASSYGLAGATGQFF,TGTGCCAGCAGTTACGGGCTAGCGGGAGCGACTGGGCAGTTCTTC
TRBV12-2,NA,TRBJ2-1,few,CASRLELAGVCEQFF,TGTGCAAGTCGCTTAGAACTAGCGGGAGTTTGTGAGCAGTTCTTC
TRBV7-9,NA,TRBJ2-5,few,CASSLQGLETQYF,TGTGCCAGCAGCTTACAAGGGCTAGAGACCCAGTACTTC
TRBV6-6,NA,TRBJ1-3,few,CASSYGGSGNTIYF,TGTGCCAGCAGTTATGGGGGGTCTGGAAACACCATATATTTT
TRBV28,NA,TRBJ2-5,NA,CASSSGSTQETQYF,TGTGCCAGCAGTTCCGGGAGTACTCAAGAGACCCAGTACTTC
TRBV18,NA,TRBJ2-1,few,CASSPPMGTQQFF,TGTGCCAGCTCACCACCGATGGGAACACAGCAGTTCTTC
TRBV2,TRBD2,TRBJ2-1,NA,CASSVGRAYNEQFF,TGTGCCAGCAGTGTCGGGAGGGCCTACAATGAGCAGTTCTTC
TRBV7-9,TRBD2,TRBJ2-1,few,CASRLGTSGYEQFF,TGTGCCAGCAGACTCGGGACTAGCGGGTATGAGCAGTTCTTC
TRBV7-6,TRBD1,TRBJ2-7,few,CASSSDRGKEQYF,TGTGCCAGCAGCTCGGACAGGGGGAAAGAGCAGTACTTC
TRBV11-2,NA,TRBJ2-2,NA,CASSLTGELFF,TGTGCCAGCAGCCTTACCGGGGAGCTGTTTTTT
TRBV4-2,TRBD1,TRBJ2-7,few,CASSQDLTGGLSYEQYF,TGTGCCAGCAGCCAAGATCTGACAGGGGGCTTATCCTACGAGCAGTACTTC